Presented here are 20 T cell receptor beta chains from one specimen sequenced in a study of T cell responses to AZD1222 COVID-19 vaccine. Profiled with immunoSEQ multiplex PCR; TCRdb holds only in-frame clones, not every one. Of about 70,000 clones listed, about 85% were seen once; the top ten hold roughly 22%. Sequences were derived from peripheral blood, sampled on day 0 of AZD1222 vaccination. The receptors were sampled from an adult in good health.

The V call is TRBV11-1, the J call TRBJ1-3, with 9 bases matching TRBD1. Germline V CDR1 and CDR2: SGHAT, FQDESV (reference sequence). This CDR3 is 16 amino acids long. Trimming took 5 bases from V and 0 from J; bases not matched to a gene: 5. CDR3 protein: CASSDRGTYSGNTIYF. DNA of the CDR3: TGTGCCAGCAGCGACAGGGGGACCTACTCTGGAAACACCATATATTTT.

The V gene is TRBV11-2, the J gene TRBJ1-2, with D possibly being TRBD1 (6 bases). The CDR3 extends over 15 amino acids. V was trimmed by 5 bases and J by 6 bases, leaving 19 bases between them. Germline V gene data show CDR1 as SGHAT and CDR2 as FQNNGV. The CDR3 sequence is CASSQRGESTNGYTF. The DNA for the CDR3 is TGTGCCAGCAGCCAGAGGGGGGAATCAACTAATGGCTACACCTTC.

The V gene is TRBV5-6, the J gene TRBJ1-1; 7 nucleotides agree with TRBD1. Losses at the gene ends were 5 bases for V and 5 bases for J; bases not matched to a gene: 12. The CDR3 runs 15 residues. Per the germline V gene, CDR1 is SGHDT and CDR2 is YYEEEE. The CDR3 loop reads CASRLFDRARTEAFF. DNA for the CDR3: TGTGCCAGCAGATTGTTCGACAGGGCCAGGACTGAAGCTTTCTTT.

V is TRBV5-1 and J is TRBJ2-2; D ambiguous. The CDR3 has 14 amino acids. Germline V gives CDR1 SGHRS, CDR2 YFSETQ. The V end was cut by 4 bases, the J end by 0 bases, with 7 bases between. The CDR3 protein is CASSVRPNTGELFF. The CDR3 DNA reads TGCGCCAGCAGCGTCAGACCGAACACCGGGGAGCTGTTTTTT.

The V call is TRBV29-1, the J call TRBJ2-1, with a possible D match to TRBD1 (5 bases). The germline V gene encodes CDR1 SQVTM and CDR2 ANQGSEA. Deletions cut 2 bases from V and 2 bases from J, with 10 bases between. The CDR3 totals 14 residues. CDR3 region: CSVESRVPYNEQFF. The DNA of the CDR3 is TGCAGCGTTGAATCCAGGGTCCCCTACAATGAGCAGTTCTTC.

The chain combines TRBV20-1 with TRBJ2-2; D is unresolved. V was cut by 3 bases and J by 6 bases, with 11 bases left in between. The CDR3 sequence is 13 residues long. Germline V CDR1 and CDR2: DFQATT, SNEGSKA (reference sequence). The CDR3 sequence: CSASGRYAGELFF. The DNA of the CDR3 is TGCAGTGCTAGTGGGCGCTACGCCGGGGAGCTGTTTTTT.

This clone was counted between two and nine times. The rearrangement uses TRBV4-2 and TRBJ2-3; 9 bases map to TRBD2. Germline CDR1 reads LGHNA; CDR2 reads YNFKEQ. V gave up 5 bases and J gave up 6 bases; unmatched junction bases: 6. The CDR3 totals 14 residues. The CDR3 sequence: CASSGGRGRDTQYF. Written as DNA, the CDR3 is TGTGCCAGCAGCGGCGGGAGGGGGAGGGATACGCAGTATTTT.

This sequence joins TRBV10-3 and TRBJ2-7; TRBD1 matches 10 bases. V trimming: 7 bases; J trimming: 5 bases; junction bases outside the gene matches: 8. The CDR3 sequence is 14 residues long. The germline CDR1 and CDR2 sequences are ENHRY and SYGVKD. The CDR3 region is CAITPGQGRDEQYF. The CDR3 nucleotides are TGTGCCATCACCCCGGGACAGGGGCGCGACGAGCAGTACTTC.

This chain joins TRBV2 and TRBJ2-5; D uncertain. CDR1 is SNHLY, CDR2 FYNNEI, per germline. Trimming left V 0 bases short and J 5 bases short, with 10 bases between. The CDR3 has 14 amino acids. The DNA for the CDR3 is TGTGCCAGCAGTGAAGCAGTCTCCGGGGAGACCCAGTACTTC. Translating it yields CASSEAVSGETQYF.

V usage is TRBV7-9 and J usage is TRBJ2-1; no clear D. Between the trimmed V and J ends, which lost 8 bases and 0 bases, there was a span of 8 bases. Germline assignment: CDR1 SEHNR and CDR2 FQNEAQ (reference sequence). There are 13 residues in the CDR3. CDR3 DNA sequence: TGTGCCAGCCGGCCGGGCTCCTACAATGAGCAGTTCTTC. Translated: CASRPGSYNEQFF.

The rearrangement links TRBV25-1 to TRBJ1-2; a weak D match, TRBD1 (6 bases). CDR1 is MGHDK and CDR2 is SYGVNS in the germline V gene. The CDR3 runs 16 residues. V was cut by 1 base and J by 5 bases, with 17 bases left in between. CDR3 sequence: CASSESGAGERYGYTF. In DNA, the CDR3 is TGTGCCAGCAGTGAATCCGGGGCAGGGGAAAGGTATGGCTACACCTTC.

This clone came up once. The junction departs from germline at one end; a sequencing error may be responsible. The chain links TRBV7-9 to TRBJ2-2, with D possibly matching TRBD1 (7 bases). The length of the CDR3 is 17 residues. Germline CDR1 and CDR2: SEHNR and FQNEAQ (reference sequence). The CDR3 DNA reads as TGTGCCAGCAGTCTAGACAGGGTGTGGTCGAACACCGGGGGGCTGTTTTTT. Its protein product is CASSLDRVWSNTGGLFF. The full variable domain, with the rest looked up from reference TRBV7-9 and TRBJ2-2, is DTGVSQNPRHKITKRGQNVTFRCDPISEHNRLYWYRQTLGQGPEFLTYFQNEAQLEKSRLLSDRFSAERPKGSFSTLEIQRTEQGDSAMYLCASSLDRVWSNTGGLFFGEGSRLTVL.

CDR3 in amino acids: CASRQGQSTGELFF. The CDR3, as DNA: TGCGCCAGCAGGCAGGGACAGTCCACCGGGGAGCTGTTTTTT. The V call is TRBV10-2, the J call TRBJ2-2, with 7 bases lining up with TRBD1. The CDR3 sequence is 14 residues long. V trimming: 6 bases; J trimming: 4 bases; junction bases outside the gene matches: 5. Germline V gives CDR1 WSHSY, CDR2 SAAADI.

The CDR3 loop reads CASSPLDAPGANVLTF. DNA for the CDR3: TGTGCCAGCTCACCACTAGATGCTCCGGGGGCCAACGTCCTGACTTTC. The chain recombines TRBV18 with TRBJ2-6, with D hard to call. V was shortened by 1 base and J by 4 bases, with 11 bases between the two germline ends. CDR1 and CDR2 from the germline V gene are KGHSH and LQKENI. The CDR3 contains 16 residues.

The chain uses TRBV2 and TRBJ2-3, with D possibly matching TRBD1 (5 bases). Germline CDR1 is SNHLY and CDR2 is FYNNEI. The CDR3 covers 15 residues. Trimming stripped 4 bases from V and 3 bases from J, with 14 bases between. The CDR3 sequence: CASSAGRVNTDTQYF. The CDR3 DNA follows: TGTGCCAGCAGTGCCGGCAGGGTTAATACAGATACGCAGTATTTT.

This clone was detected a few times. The J gene is TRBJ1-1, the V gene TRBV15; no clear D. Germline V lookup: CDR1 LNHNV, CDR2 YYDKDF (reference sequence). The CDR3 consists of 13 residues. The V gene lost 1 base and the J gene lost 0 bases, with 3 bases spanning the gap. The CDR3 region is CATSRGMNTEAFF. DNA of the CDR3: TGTGCCACCAGCAGAGGGATGAACACTGAAGCTTTCTTT.

In nucleotides, the CDR3 is TGTGCCTGGAGTCGAGGGGACACTCAGCCCCAGCATTTT. It translates to CAWSRGDTQPQHF. The rearrangement links TRBV30 to TRBJ1-5, with D maybe TRBD1 (6 bases). Between the trimmed V and J ends, which lost 2 bases and 6 bases, there was a span of 11 bases. The V gene's germline CDR1 is GTSNPN and CDR2 SVGIG (reference sequence). CDR3 length: 13 residues.

The chain combines TRBV6-5 with TRBJ2-7, with TRBD1 matching 7 bases. V lost 1 base and J lost 6; bases outside the gene matches: 6. There are 14 residues in the CDR3. Germline values: CDR1 MNHEY, CDR2 SVGAGI. CDR3 coding DNA: TGTGCCAGCAGTTACTTTGACAGGGCCACCGAGCAGTACTTC. Translation: CASSYFDRATEQYF.

The chain recombines TRBV15 with TRBJ2-1, with 8 bases lining up with TRBD2. The CDR3 runs to 16 residues. Germline-derived CDR1 and CDR2 are LNHNV and YYDKDF (reference sequence). V trimming: 6 bases; J trimming: 9 bases; junction bases outside the gene matches: 16. DNA for the CDR3: TGTGCCACCAGTCGGGGGGGCCAAGCAATGGGAGGTGAGCAGTTCTTC. This sequence encodes CATSRGGQAMGGEQFF.

The chain links TRBV27 to TRBJ2-6; D is undetermined. V was pared by 6 bases and J by 0 bases, with 6 bases between. The CDR3 is 14 amino acids. From germline, CDR1 is MNHEY and CDR2 SMNVEV (reference sequence). CDR3 in amino acids: CASSPSSGANVLTF. CDR3 DNA sequence: TGTGCCAGCAGCCCCTCCTCTGGGGCCAACGTCCTGACTTTC.